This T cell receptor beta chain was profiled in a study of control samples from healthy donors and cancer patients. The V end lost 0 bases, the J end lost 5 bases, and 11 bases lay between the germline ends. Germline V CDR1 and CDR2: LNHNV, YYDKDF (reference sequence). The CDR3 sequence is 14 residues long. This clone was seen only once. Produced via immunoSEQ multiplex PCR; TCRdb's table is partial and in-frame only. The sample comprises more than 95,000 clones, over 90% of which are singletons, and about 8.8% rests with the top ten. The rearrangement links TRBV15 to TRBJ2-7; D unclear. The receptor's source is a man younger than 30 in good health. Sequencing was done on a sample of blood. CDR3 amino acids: CATSRDPFDDEQYF. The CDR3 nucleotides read TGTGCCACCAGCAGAGATCCGTTTGATGACGAGCAGTACTTC.